This TCR beta chain was observed in a study of patients and donors after allogeneic stem cell transplantation (dated by TCRdb to the early 2020s). Sequences SGHKS (CDR1) and YYEKEE (CDR2) are obtained from the germline V gene (reference sequence). Clipping removes 4 bases from V and 2 bases from J, with 8 as the unmatched junction base count. The CDR3 runs 16 residues from the cysteine to the phenylalanine. Solely the CDR3 DNA is kept, with 48 bases framed from the first base. The library was generated by RT-PCR. Instrument on record: NextSeq 550. TCRdb cleaned the public reads at Q25 with fastp, built clones with MiXCR and kept in-frame beta chains. Rows matching on CDR3 protein sequence are summarized as one entry with the most common DNA and genes. The sample data list a few hundred thousand distinct CDR3 sequences, and 11% to 15% of these were observed just once. The ten largest clones add up to approximately 10% of the sample.

This clonotype was counted only a few times. The antigen it recognizes is unknown. There are no base qualities to consult, and no much larger clone falls within one base. This sequence was found in a human donor who was either an allogeneic HSCT recipient or a stem cell or donor lymphocyte infusion donor (not recorded which). It is not recorded whose cells these are; they may come from a transplant donor. The receptor chain draws on TRBV5-5 and TRBJ1-4, with TRBD1 identical over 7 junction bases. The sequenced sample was blood, either unsorted or a sorted T cell fraction (not recorded which). The CDR3 reads CASSVRQGFTNEKLFF. In nucleotide form, the sequence is TGTGCCAGCAGCGTTCGACAGGGTTTCACTAATGAAAAACTGTTTTTT.